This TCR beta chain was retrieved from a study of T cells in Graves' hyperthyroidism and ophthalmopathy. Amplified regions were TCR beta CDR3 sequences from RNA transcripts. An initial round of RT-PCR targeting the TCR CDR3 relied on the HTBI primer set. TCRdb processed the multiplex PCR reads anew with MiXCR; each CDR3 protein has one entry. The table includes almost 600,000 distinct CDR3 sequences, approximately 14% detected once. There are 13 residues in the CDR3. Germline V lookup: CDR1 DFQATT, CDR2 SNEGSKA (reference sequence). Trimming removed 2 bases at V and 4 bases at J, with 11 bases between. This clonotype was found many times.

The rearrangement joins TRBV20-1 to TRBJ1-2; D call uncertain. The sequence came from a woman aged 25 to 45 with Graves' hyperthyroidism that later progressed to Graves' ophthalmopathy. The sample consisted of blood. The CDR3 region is CSARSTASYGYTF. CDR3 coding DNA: TGCAGTGCTAGATCTACAGCCTCCTATGGCTACACCTTC.